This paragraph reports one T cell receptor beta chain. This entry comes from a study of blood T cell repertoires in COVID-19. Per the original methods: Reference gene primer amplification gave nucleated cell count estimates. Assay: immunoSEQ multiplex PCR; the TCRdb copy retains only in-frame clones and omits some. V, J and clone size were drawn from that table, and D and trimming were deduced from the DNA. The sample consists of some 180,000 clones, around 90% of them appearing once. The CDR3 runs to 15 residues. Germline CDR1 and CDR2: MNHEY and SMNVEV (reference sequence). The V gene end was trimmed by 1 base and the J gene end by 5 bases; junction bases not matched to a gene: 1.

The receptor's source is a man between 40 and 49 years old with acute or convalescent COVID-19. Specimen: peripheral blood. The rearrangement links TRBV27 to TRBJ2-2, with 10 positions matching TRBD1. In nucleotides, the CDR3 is TGTGCCAGCAGTTTATGGGGACAGGGGACCGGGGAGCTGTTTTTT. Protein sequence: CASSLWGQGTGELFF.